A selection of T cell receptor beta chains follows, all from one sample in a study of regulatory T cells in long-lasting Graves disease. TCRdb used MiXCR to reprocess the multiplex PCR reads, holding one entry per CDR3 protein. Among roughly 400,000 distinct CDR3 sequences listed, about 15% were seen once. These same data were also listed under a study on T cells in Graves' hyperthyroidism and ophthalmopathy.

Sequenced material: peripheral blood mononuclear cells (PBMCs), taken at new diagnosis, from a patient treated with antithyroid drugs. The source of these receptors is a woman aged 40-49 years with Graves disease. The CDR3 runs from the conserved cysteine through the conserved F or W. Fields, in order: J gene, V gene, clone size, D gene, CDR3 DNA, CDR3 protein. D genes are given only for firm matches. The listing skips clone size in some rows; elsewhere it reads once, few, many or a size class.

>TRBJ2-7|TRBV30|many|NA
TGTGCCTGGACCCCCGGGACGGACGAGCAGTACTTC
CAWTPGTDEQYF
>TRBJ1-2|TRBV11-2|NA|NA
TGTGCCAGCAGCTTAGAGTACAGCTGGGACTATGGCTACACCTTC
CASSLEYSWDYGYTF
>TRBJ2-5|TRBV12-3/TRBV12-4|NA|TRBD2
TGTGCCAGCACCTCCACCCCGGGACTAGCGGGGCAAGAGACCCAGTACTTC
CASTSTPGLAGQETQYF
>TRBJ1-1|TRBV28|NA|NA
TGTGCCAGCAGTCCCCCAGGGGACAACACTGAAGCTTTCTTT
CASSPPGDNTEAFF
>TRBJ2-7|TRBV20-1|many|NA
TGCAGTGCTAGCGGGGGAATTGCAGTCGAGCAGTACTTC
CSASGGIAVEQYF
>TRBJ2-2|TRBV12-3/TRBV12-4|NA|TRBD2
TGTGCCAGCACCCCTGGGGGGGGGAACGGGGAGCTGTTTTTT
CASTPGGGNGELFF
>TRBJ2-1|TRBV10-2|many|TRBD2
TGCGCCAGCAGGGCTCGGGGGACTAGCGGGAGAAATGAGCAGTTCTTC
CASRARGTSGRNEQFF
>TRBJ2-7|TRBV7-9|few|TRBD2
TGTGCCAGCAGCGCCACCGGGGGGGCCAATTACGAGCAGTACTTC
CASSATGGANYEQYF
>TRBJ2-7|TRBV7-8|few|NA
TGTGCCAGCAGCTTAGGGGGGGGGGCCCCCGAGCAGTACTTC
CASSLGGGAPEQYF
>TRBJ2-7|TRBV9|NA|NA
TGTGCCAGCAGCGTAGAGGGAGACGAGCAGTACTTC
CASSVEGDEQYF
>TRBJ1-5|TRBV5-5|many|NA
TGTGCCAGCAGCCCCATGGGGAGCAATCAGCCCCAGCATTTT
CASSPMGSNQPQHF
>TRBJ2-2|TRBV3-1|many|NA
TGTGCCAGCAGCCAAGTAATGTCTAGAGGCACCGGGGAGCTGTTTTTT
CASSQVMSRGTGELFF
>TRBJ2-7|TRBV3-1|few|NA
TGTGCCAGCAGCCAAGATTTATCTTACGCCTACGAGCAGTACTTC
CASSQDLSYAYEQYF
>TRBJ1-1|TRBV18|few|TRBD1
TGTGCCAGCTCACCACCGGCCGGACAGGATGAAGCTTTCTTT
CASSPPAGQDEAFF
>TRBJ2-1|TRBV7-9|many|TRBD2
TGTGCCAGCAGCTCCGTAGTTTTAGCGGGAGGGAATTACAATGAGCAGTTCTTC
CASSSVVLAGGNYNEQFF
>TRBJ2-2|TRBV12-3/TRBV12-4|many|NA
TGTGCCAGCAGTTTTCTGTCCTCCGGCGGGGAGCTGTTTTTT
CASSFLSSGGELFF
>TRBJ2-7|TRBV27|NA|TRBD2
TGTGCCAGCATGCGACTAGCGGGAGGGCCCAACGAGCAGTACTTC
CASMRLAGGPNEQYF
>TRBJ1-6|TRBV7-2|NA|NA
TGTGCCAGCAGAGGGGGGATGGATTCACCCCTCCACTTT
CASRGGMDSPLHF
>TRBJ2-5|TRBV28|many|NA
TGTGCCAGCAGTTCGGCCGTTTGGGGCAGAGAGGAAGAGACCCAGTACTTC
CASSSAVWGREEETQYF
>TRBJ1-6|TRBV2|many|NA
TGTGCCAGCAGTGAACGGGGAAGAAATTCACCCCTCCACTTT
CASSERGRNSPLHF
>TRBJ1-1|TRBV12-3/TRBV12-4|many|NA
TGTGCCAGCAGTTCCGACACTGAAGCTTTCTTT
CASSSDTEAFF
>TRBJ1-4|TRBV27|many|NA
TGTGCCAGCAGGTTAAGGTCCAGGGGCGATGAAAAACTGTTTTTT
CASRLRSRGDEKLFF
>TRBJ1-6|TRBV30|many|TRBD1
TGTGCCTGGAGTACAGGGACAGGGGGCGCGGGTTCACCCCTCCACTTT
CAWSTGTGGAGSPLHF
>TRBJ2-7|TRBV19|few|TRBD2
TGTGCCACCCGGGGCCTAGCGGGAGGGGAAAAGCAGTACTTC
CATRGLAGGEKQYF
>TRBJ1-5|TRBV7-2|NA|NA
TGTGCCAGCAGCTCCAAAAAAGGGGGGGCGCCAAATCAGCCCCAGCATTTT
CASSSKKGGAPNQPQHF
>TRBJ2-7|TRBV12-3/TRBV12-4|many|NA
TGTGCCAGCAGCGGCCCACTAGCAGGAACATACGAGCAGTACTTC
CASSGPLAGTYEQYF
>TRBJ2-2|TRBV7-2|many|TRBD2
TGTGCCAGCAGTGAACGTAGCGGGAGCACCGGGGAGCTGTTTTTT
CASSERSGSTGELFF
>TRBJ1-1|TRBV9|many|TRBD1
TGTGCCAGCAGCGTAGGGACAGGGGGGGACACTGAAGCTTTCTTT
CASSVGTGGDTEAFF
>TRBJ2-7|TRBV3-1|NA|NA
TGTGCCAGCAGCCAGGCCTACTACGAGCAGTACTTC
CASSQAYYEQYF
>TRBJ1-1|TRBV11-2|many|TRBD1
TGTGCCAGCAGAAAAAACCCGGGACAGGGACGGATGAACACTGAAGCTTTCTTT
CASRKNPGQGRMNTEAFF
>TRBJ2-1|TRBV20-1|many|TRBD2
TGCAGTGCTAGCGGGGGGACCACCCGCAATGAGCAGTTCTTC
CSASGGTTRNEQFF
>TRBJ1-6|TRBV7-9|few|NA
TGTGCCAGCAGCTTCGGCCACGGGAATTCACCCCTCCACTTT
CASSFGHGNSPLHF
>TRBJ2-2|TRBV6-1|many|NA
TGTGCCAGCAGCTTCCTTACTGATACCGGGGAGCTGTTTTTT
CASSFLTDTGELFF
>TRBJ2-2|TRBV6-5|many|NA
TGTGCCAGCAGTTACCCGACTAGAGGGACCGGGGAGCTGTTTTTT
CASSYPTRGTGELFF
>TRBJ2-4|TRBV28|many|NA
TGTGCCAGCAGTGCGTACAGGGCCCTAACCGAAAACATTCAGTACTTC
CASSAYRALTENIQYF
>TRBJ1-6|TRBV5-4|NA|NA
TGTGCCAGCAGCTGGGGAGGGGCAATCTATAATTCACCCCTCCACTTT
CASSWGGAIYNSPLHF
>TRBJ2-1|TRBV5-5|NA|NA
TGTGCCAGCAACTTTAGGTGGACGCATGAGCAGTTCTTC
CASNFRWTHEQFF
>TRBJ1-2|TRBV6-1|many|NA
TGTGCCAGCAGTGACCTCAGGATTATCTATGGCTACACCTTC
CASSDLRIIYGYTF
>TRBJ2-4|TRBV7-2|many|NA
TGTGCCAGCAGCTTTGAAGCCACCACAGCCAAAAACATTCAGTACTTC
CASSFEATTAKNIQYF
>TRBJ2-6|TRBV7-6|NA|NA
TGTGCCAGCAGCTTGTTCAGCTCTGGGGCCAACGTCCTGACTTTC
CASSLFSSGANVLTF
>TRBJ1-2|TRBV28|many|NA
TGTGCCAGCAGTATAACGAATAACTATGGCTACACCTTC
CASSITNNYGYTF
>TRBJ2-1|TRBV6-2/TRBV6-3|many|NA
TGTGCCAGCAGTTTTGGTTCTATCGTCGGGTATCTGGCGCACAATGAGCAGTTCTTC
CASSFGSIVGYLAHNEQFF
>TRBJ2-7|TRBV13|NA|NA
TGTGCCAGCAGCCGTCGGAGGACAGCCGGGATCTTACCCGACGAGCAGTACTTC
CASSRRRTAGILPDEQYF
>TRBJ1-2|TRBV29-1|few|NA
TGCAGCGTCTCACTTGACAATTCCTATGGCTACACCTTC
CSVSLDNSYGYTF
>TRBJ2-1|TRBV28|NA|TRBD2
TGTGCCAGCAGTTATCCCGGACTAGCTCGGATAAGGGGTGAGCAGTTCTTC
CASSYPGLARIRGEQFF
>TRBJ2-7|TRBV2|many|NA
TGTGCCAGCAGTGGGTTATTCGGGGGCCGCGAGCAGTACTTC
CASSGLFGGREQYF
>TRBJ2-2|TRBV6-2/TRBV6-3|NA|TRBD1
TGTGCCAGCAGCTATGGACAGGGGAGCACCGGGGAGCTGTTTTTT
CASSYGQGSTGELFF
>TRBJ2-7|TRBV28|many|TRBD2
TGTGCCAGCAGTTTATATGGGACTAGTGCCGAGCAGTACTTC
CASSLYGTSAEQYF
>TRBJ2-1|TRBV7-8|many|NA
TGTGCCAGCAGCTTAATACAGGCCAGCTCCTACAATGAGCAGTTCTTC
CASSLIQASSYNEQFF
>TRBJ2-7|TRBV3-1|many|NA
TGTGCCAGCAAGGGACGGAGCTCCTACGAGCAGTACTTC
CASKGRSSYEQYF
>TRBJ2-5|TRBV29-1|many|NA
TGCAGCGTTTTGACCGCCCAAGAGACCCAGTACTTC
CSVLTAQETQYF
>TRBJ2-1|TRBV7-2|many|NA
TGTGCCAGCAGCTTAAGGGTGCAGAGCTCCTACAATGAGCAGTTCTTC
CASSLRVQSSYNEQFF